One and the same sample provided the 12 T cell receptor beta chains below, sequenced in a study of T cells in localized non-small cell lung cancer. Generated by immunoSEQ multiplex PCR, the TCRdb table keeps only in-frame clones and is missing some. The data show 30,000 or so clones, with 85% to 90% seen just once and roughly 13% held by the top ten. This sample comprised peripheral blood, obtained before any cancer treatment. The receptor set was obtained from a female donor over 55 with stage III squamous cell lung carcinoma.

Here the CDR3 DNA reads TGTGCCAGCTCCTTCGACAGGGGTACCTACGAGCAGTACTTC. Translating it yields CASSFDRGTYEQYF. The chain recombines TRBV18 with TRBJ2-7; 8 bases are shared with TRBD1. In germline, CDR1 is KGHSH, CDR2 LQKENI. Losses at the gene ends were 6 bases for V and 2 bases for J; bases not matched to a gene: 6. The CDR3 extends over 14 amino acids.

The CDR3 nucleotides are TGCGCCAGCAGCTCCCAGGGGGCGGACACTGAAGCTTTCTTT. Encoded protein: CASSSQGADTEAFF. The chain recombines TRBV5-1 with TRBJ1-1; TRBD1 matches 8 bases. The CDR3 loop spans 14 amino acids. V was clipped by 3 bases and J by 3 bases; unmatched bases: 4. Germline CDR1 reads SGHRS; CDR2 reads YFSETQ.

The V and J genes are TRBV9 and TRBJ1-2; D may be TRBD1 (5 bases). V lost 0 bases and J lost 5, with 14 bases in between. The CDR3 length is 15 residues. Germline V gene data show CDR1 as SGDLS and CDR2 as YYNGEE. CDR3 nucleotides: TGTGCCAGCAGCGTAGAAGGAGGGGAAGGGTATGGCTACACCTTC. Amino acid sequence: CASSVEGGEGYGYTF.

V usage is TRBV19 and J usage is TRBJ2-3, with a possible D match to TRBD2 (6 bases). The CDR3 sequence is 17 residues long. The V gene's germline CDR1 is LNHDA and CDR2 SQIVND (reference sequence). Trimming shortened V by 6 bases and J by 0 bases, and 19 bases separated the two germline ends. The CDR3 protein is CASRGRSLAASTDTQYF. CDR3 bases: TGTGCCAGTAGGGGCCGTTCTTTAGCGGCTAGCACAGATACGCAGTATTTT. Combining the CDR3 with reference TRBV19 and TRBJ2-3 gives the whole variable domain DGGITQSPKYLFRKEGQNVTLSCEQNLNHDAMYWYRQDPGQGLRLIYYSQIVNDFQKGDIAEGYSVSREKKESFPLTVTSAQKNPTAFYLCASRGRSLAASTDTQYFGPGTRLTVL.

The gene calls are TRBV28 and TRBJ2-7, with TRBD2 matching over 7 bases. This CDR3 is built from 15 residues. Per germline, CDR1 MDHEN and CDR2 SYDVKM. V was pared by 5 bases and J by 7 bases, with 14 bases of the junction left unmatched. CDR3 DNA sequence: TGTGCCAGCAGTCCTGGGGCTAGCGGCCTAAGGGAGCAGTACTTC. Protein product: CASSPGASGLREQYF.

J is TRBJ1-5 and V is TRBV5-1; D perhaps matches TRBD1 (5 bases). This CDR3 region has 13 residues. Germline V gives CDR1 SGHRS, CDR2 YFSETQ. The V gene lost 3 bases and the J gene lost 4 bases, with 8 bases spanning the gap. The CDR3 loop is CASSWDFNQPQHF. The CDR3 DNA reads as TGCGCCAGCAGCTGGGACTTTAATCAGCCCCAGCATTTT.

The V call is TRBV4-3, the J call TRBJ1-2; 7 bases align to TRBD1. Per germline, CDR1 LGHNA and CDR2 YSLEER. Losses at the gene ends were 0 bases for V and 4 bases for J; bases not matched to a gene: 2. The CDR3 contains 14 residues. The CDR3 DNA is TGCGCCAGCAGCCAAGATGGGACAGTCTATGGCTACACCTTC. Translated, it gives CASSQDGTVYGYTF.

The count of this clone is one. This sequence joins TRBV10-3 and TRBJ2-3; TRBD2 is a possible D gene (6 bases). V dropped 4 bases and J dropped 2 bases, with 10 bases sitting between them. The CDR3 consists of 14 residues. The germline CDR1 and CDR2 sequences are ENHRY and SYGVKD. The CDR3 DNA reads as TGTGCCATCAGTGCGGGGGAGGTCACAGATACGCAGTATTTT. This codes for CAISAGEVTDTQYF.

The chain joins TRBV9 to TRBJ2-1, with TRBD1 matching 7 bases. The germline gives CDR1 SGDLS, CDR2 YYNGEE. This CDR3 has 15 residues. V trimming: 1 base; J trimming: 0 bases; junction bases outside the gene matches: 1. The CDR3 here is CASSVQGDSYNEQFF. The CDR3 coding sequence is TGTGCCAGCAGCGTACAGGGGGACTCCTACAATGAGCAGTTCTTC.

This rearrangement joins TRBV5-1 to TRBJ1-1; 8 positions match TRBD1. This CDR3 is built from 15 residues. CDR1 is SGHRS, CDR2 YFSETQ, per germline. Trimming removed 0 bases from V and 2 bases from J; junction bases left unmatched: 3. The CDR3: CASSLGQGTNTEAFF. The CDR3 DNA sequence: TGCGCCAGCAGCTTGGGACAGGGGACTAACACTGAAGCTTTCTTT. The full variable domain, its missing parts supplied by reference TRBV5-1 and TRBJ1-1, is KAGVTQTPRYLIKTRGQQVTLSCSPISGHRSVSWYQQTPGQGLQFLFEYFSETQRNKGNFPGRFSGRQFSNSRSEMNVSTLELGDSALYLCASSLGQGTNTEAFFGQGTRLTVV.

The table lists this clone with a count of one. The rearrangement joins TRBV7-2 to TRBJ2-1; D may be TRBD1 or TRBD2 (5 bases each). Germline values: CDR1 SGHTA, CDR2 FQGNSA. The CDR3 is 13 amino acids. Between the trimmed V and J ends, which lost 5 bases and 4 bases, there was a span of 9 bases. Here the CDR3 reads CASSRGRYNEQFF. DNA of the CDR3: TGTGCCAGCAGCCGGGGACGGTACAATGAGCAGTTCTTC.

The chain employs TRBV2 and TRBJ1-3, with D unclear. Germline CDR1 reads SNHLY; CDR2 reads FYNNEI. The length of the CDR3 is 13 residues. With 6 bases removed from V and 0 bases from J, the gap between germline ends came to 6 bases. CDR3 sequence (DNA): TGTGCCAGCAGGTCGGGCTCTGGAAACACCATATATTTT. Its translation: CASRSGSGNTIYF. The variable domain in full, with the rest retrieved from reference TRBV2 and TRBJ1-3, is EPEVTQTPSHQVTQMGQEVILRCVPISNHLYFYWYRQILGQKVEFLVSFYNNEISEKSEIFDDQFSVERPDGSNFTLKIRSTKLEDSAMYFCASRSGSGNTIYFGEGSWLTVV.